Reported below is one T cell receptor (beta chain). Its specificity is not known. This sample was taken from a study of cytomegalovirus exposure and HLA in healthy donors. Notes on the study in general: Cytomegalovirus-associated status was assigned to fewer than 200 TCR beta chains. Accurate HLA-A and HLA-B prediction from TCR beta sequences was reported for most subjects.

Germline CDR1 LGHNA, CDR2 YNFKEQ. V gave up 0 bases and J gave up 4 bases, with 14 bases separating them. CDR3 length: 16 amino acids. The study ran its PCR with 60 Vbeta and 13 Jbeta primers. The data were produced by immunoSEQ multiplex PCR, yet TCRdb's version contains in-frame clones alone and is incomplete. The sample holds about 67,000 clones. This TCR came from a woman in her 40s in good health and CMV-seropositive. Sequencing input: PBMCs. The chain recombines TRBV4-2 with TRBJ2-3; D possibly corresponds to TRBD2 (5 bases). CDR3 in amino acids: CASSQDLGLLPDTQYF. The CDR3 nucleotides are TGTGCCAGCAGCCAAGATCTTGGACTCCTGCCAGATACGCAGTATTTT.